This T cell receptor (beta chain) was observed in a study of beta chain features in type 1 diabetes. Study results and caveats: All four CD4+ subsets from Type 1 diabetes patients carried moderately but significantly shorter TCRB CDR3s.

The germline CDR1 and CDR2 sequences are MNHNS and SASEGT. V was clipped by 3 bases and J by 2 bases, with 13 bases between them. The CDR3 consists of 15 residues. The whole isolated RNA underwent reverse transcription, so sequencing captured expressed TCRB transcripts. This table comes from immunoSEQ multiplex PCR, and its TCRdb copy is limited to in-frame clones, with some not included. The sample consists of hundreds of thousands of clones, roughly an eighth of them appearing once. Of note for this clone: As yet, its antigen is unknown.

The TCR sequence derives from a man aged 18 to 29 with type 1 diabetes. The V gene is TRBV6-1, the J gene TRBJ1-2; D remains ambiguous. The sequenced sample was naive CD4+ T cells from blood. As DNA, the CDR3 is TGTGCCAGCAGTGAGATGGGTTCGTGGAACTATGGCTACACCTTC. Residues: CASSEMGSWNYGYTF.